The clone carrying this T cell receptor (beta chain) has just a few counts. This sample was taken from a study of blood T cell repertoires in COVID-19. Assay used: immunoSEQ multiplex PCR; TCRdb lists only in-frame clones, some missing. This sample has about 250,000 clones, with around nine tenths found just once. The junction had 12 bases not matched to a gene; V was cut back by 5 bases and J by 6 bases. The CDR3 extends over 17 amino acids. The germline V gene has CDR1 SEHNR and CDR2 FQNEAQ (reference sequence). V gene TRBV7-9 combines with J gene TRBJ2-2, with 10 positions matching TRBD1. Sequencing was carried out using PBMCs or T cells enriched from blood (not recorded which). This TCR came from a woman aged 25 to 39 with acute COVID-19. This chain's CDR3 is CASSPLPGQGWPGELFF. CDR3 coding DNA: TGTGCCAGCAGCCCCCTTCCGGGACAGGGGTGGCCCGGGGAGCTGTTTTTT.